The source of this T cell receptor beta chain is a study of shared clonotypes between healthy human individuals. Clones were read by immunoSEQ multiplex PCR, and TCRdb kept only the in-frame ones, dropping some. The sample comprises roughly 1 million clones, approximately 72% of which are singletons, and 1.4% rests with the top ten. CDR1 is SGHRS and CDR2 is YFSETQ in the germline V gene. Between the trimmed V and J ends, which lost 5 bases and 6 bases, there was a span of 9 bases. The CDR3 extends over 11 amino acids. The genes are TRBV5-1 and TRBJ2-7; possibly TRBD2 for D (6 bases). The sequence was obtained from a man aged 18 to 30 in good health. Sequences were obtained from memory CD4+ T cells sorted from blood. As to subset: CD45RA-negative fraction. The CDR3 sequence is CASREGFEQYF. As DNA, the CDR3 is TGCGCCAGCAGGGAGGGTTTCGAGCAGTACTTC. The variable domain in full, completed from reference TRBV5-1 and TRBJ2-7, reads KAGVTQTPRYLIKTRGQQVTLSCSPISGHRSVSWYQQTPGQGLQFLFEYFSETQRNKGNFPGRFSGRQFSNSRSEMNVSTLELGDSALYLCASREGFEQYFGPGTRLTVT.